A single sample is the source of the 4 T cell receptor beta chains below, sequenced in a study of CD8+ T cells in alopecia areata. RNA extraction was followed by reverse transcription into cDNA, which acted as the sequencing template. The assay was immunoSEQ multiplex PCR, and TCRdb's table has in-frame clones only and misses some. The sample gives roughly 200,000 clones, roughly 63% of which show up once; 1.7% is in the top ten. The sample here was CD4+ T cells sorted from blood, taken at week 0. All receptors derive from a human donor with alopecia areata.

J is TRBJ2-6 and V is TRBV30; a weak D match, TRBD2 (5 bases). V lost 5 bases to trimming and J lost 4 bases, with 9 bases between them. The germline V gene has CDR1 GTSNPN and CDR2 SVGIG (reference sequence). This CDR3 is 13 amino acids long. In DNA, the CDR3 is TGTGCCTGGCTCGTAGCGGGGGCCAACGTCCTGACTTTC. Translated, it gives CAWLVAGANVLTF. Variable domain in full (rest from reference TRBV30 and TRBJ2-6): SQTIHQWPATLVQPVGSPLSLECTVEGTSNPNLYWYRQAAGRGLQLLFYSVGIGQISSEVPQNLSASRPQDRQFILSSKKLLLSDSGFYLCAWLVAGANVLTFGAGSRLTVL.

The chain links TRBV2 to TRBJ2-5, with 10 bases aligning to TRBD2. Germline CDR1 SNHLY, CDR2 FYNNEI. J gave up 5 bases and V 7 bases, and 4 bases lay outside the gene matches. The CDR3 spans 13 residues. CDR3 in amino acids: CASMKTSGETQYF. CDR3 coding DNA: TGTGCCAGCATGAAGACTAGCGGGGAGACCCAGTACTTC. The whole variable domain, filled in from reference TRBV2 and TRBJ2-5, reads EPEVTQTPSHQVTQMGQEVILRCVPISNHLYFYWYRQILGQKVEFLVSFYNNEISEKSEIFDDQFSVERPDGSNFTLKIRSTKLEDSAMYFCASMKTSGETQYFGPGTRLLVL.

This clone was seen a few times. The chain employs TRBV30 and TRBJ1-6, with TRBD1 matching 9 bases. This CDR3 contains 14 residues. CDR1 and CDR2 (germline): GTSNPN, SVGIG (reference sequence). Unmatched junction bases numbered 4, after V lost 3 bases and J lost 7 bases. As DNA, the CDR3 is TGTGCCTGGAGCCGGGACAGGGTGAATTCACCCCTCCACTTT. This gives the protein CAWSRDRVNSPLHF.

CDR3 bases: TGTGCCAGCAGTCCTCGGACAGTTCACTATGGCTACACCTTC. Its protein product is CASSPRTVHYGYTF. This chain uses TRBV27 with TRBJ1-2, with a possible D match to TRBD1 (6 bases). Trimming removed 5 bases at V and 3 bases at J, with 13 bases between. CDR3 length: 14 residues. Germline-derived CDR1 and CDR2 are MNHEY and SMNVEV (reference sequence).